This T cell receptor beta chain is from a study of control samples from healthy donors and cancer patients. With 6 bases removed from V and 0 bases from J, the gap between germline ends came to 9 bases. This CDR3 spans 14 amino acids. The V gene's germline CDR1 is SNHLY and CDR2 FYNNEI. Here immunoSEQ multiplex PCR was the method, and the copy in TCRdb shows in-frame clones only, minus some. The sample yields about 49,000 clones, around 86% seen once. The TCR originated in a woman between 50 and 59 years old with lung cancer. J is TRBJ1-5 and V is TRBV2; no firm D call. Sequencing was carried out using PBMCs. DNA of the CDR3: TGTGCCAGCAGGGCGGGCCTTAGCAATCAGCCCCAGCATTTT. It translates to CASRAGLSNQPQHF.